This T cell receptor beta chain was recorded in a study of T cells in Graves' hyperthyroidism and ophthalmopathy (dated by TCRdb to the late 2010s). Study-level background: Peripheral blood samples were taken at initial diagnosis, before any treatment was given. To identify distinguishing TCR V-J signatures, a discovery cohort of some 99 patients was used, comprising 40 to 45 with Graves' ophthalmopathy and around 57 with stable Graves' hyperthyroidism. Whether ophthalmopathy could be predicted prospectively was tested in an independent validation cohort made up of about 20 hyperthyroidism patients plus 17 patients who later progressed to ophthalmopathy. For training and testing, the 80 to 100 patients in the discovery cohort were randomly divided in a 7:3 ratio. In addition, the study compared T-cell repertoires in thyroid tissue and in blood from roughly 6 Graves' hyperthyroidism patients. Once sampling was done, hyperthyroidism patients were given methimazole at a starting dose of 30 mg daily, whereas ophthalmopathy patients were given high-dose intravenous methylprednisolone. TCR Vbeta CDR3 sequencing of fewer than 150 peripheral blood samples (approximately 44 ophthalmopathy, under 80 hyperthyroidism and roughly 17 progressor patients) is reported in the paper. The full study reports these points: Sample size was not statistically predetermined, and blinding of investigators to group allocation was not performed. During validation, the model predicted progression to ophthalmopathy a median of around 6 months ahead of onset, with more than 55% sensitivity and less than 85% specificity. In cross-validation, a model built on a 13 V-J signature told ophthalmopathy apart from stable hyperthyroidism with less than 90% sensitivity and roughly 81% specificity, and in testing the same model reached 80%/75%. Blood samples also contained most of the expanded thyroid clonotypes (frequency above 0.001), which suggests that blood repertoires may reflect thyroid immune responses.

This clonotype was seen at least ten times. What antigen it recognizes has not been identified. Base qualities were left out, and no much larger clone turns up one base away. The TCR beta CDR3 regions were amplified from the RNA transcripts. For the first round of RT-PCR on the TCR CDR3, the HTBI primer set was used together with the Qiagen OneStep RT-PCR kit. The libraries were constructed in a second round of multiplex PCR and then size-selected and purified. Sequencing of the libraries was done on an Illumina HiSeq2000 using paired-end 100 bp reads. On the authors' methods: SOAPnuke was used to process the raw data, removing reads that contained adapters or uncalled bases, had a mean Phred below 15, or lacked an exact match to the constant primer or identifier. COPE v1.2.5 was used to merge high-quality paired reads, and clonotypes were defined as unique nucleotide sequences. Clonotypes were aligned to IMGT TRBV, TRBD and TRBJ reference segments using MiTCR v1.1. The analysis included only V-J combinations with a frequency above 0.0001, which together covered more than 99% of the repertoires. A TCS score was defined as the ratio between F50 (clonal expansion) and ExV (chaos), using BLOSUM62-based TCRdist between CDR3 peptides within each V-J. Welch's t-statistics and random forest reduced some 510 V-J features to some 14, which were used in a naive Bayes classifier (R e1071). TCRdb trimmed public reads at Q25 via fastp, called clones via MiXCR and kept in-frame beta chains. Rows with a matching CDR3 protein are joined into one entry that keeps the most common DNA and genes. TCRdb, not the original authors, processed these V and J calls. For this sample there are roughly 420,000 distinct CDR3 sequences; about 15% appear just once. The ten largest clones capture 14% of the sample.

Stable Graves' hyperthyroidism was defined as the absence of progression to ophthalmopathy over 18 months of follow-up. Hyperthyroidism patients were aged 18 to 65 years and newly diagnosed, with disease duration of less than 2 months. The study excluded patients with uncontrolled infections, other autoimmune diseases, pregnancy or lactation. Diagnoses were based on clinical symptoms, serum thyroxine and TRAb, thyroid ultrasound and orbital computed tomography. Ficoll-Paque density gradient centrifugation was used to isolate PBMCs from about 9.4 ml of fresh peripheral blood. Total RNA was extracted with Trizol reagent, and quality was checked on an Agilent 2100 Bioanalyzer. The sequence was obtained from a woman younger than 30 with Graves' hyperthyroidism. Specimen: blood.

The CDR3 region: CASSSLRRGQGTYEQYF. The sequenced DNA is TGTGCCAGCAGCTCCCTCAGACGGGGACAGGGTACCTACGAGCAGTACTTC. This receptor chain uses TRBV7-8 and TRBJ2-7; TRBD1 fits 9 bases in the junction. Via the germline V gene, CDR1 is SGHVS and CDR2 FQNEAQ. Trimmed from V: 4 bases; trimmed from J: 2 bases; junction bases lacking a gene match: 12. The CDR3 runs 17 residues from the cysteine to the phenylalanine. Of all the DNA, just the CDR3 is kept, 51 bases in frame from base 1.